The rows below give T cell receptor beta chains drawn from one sample of a study of cytomegalovirus exposure and HLA in healthy donors. Here immunoSEQ multiplex PCR was the method, and the copy in TCRdb shows in-frame clones only, minus some. The sample includes some 130,000 clones, roughly four fifths seen only once; the top ten take roughly 1.2%. Sample: PBMCs. The receptor set was obtained from a girl aged 2 to 10 in good health and CMV-seronegative. CDR3s include the opening cysteine and the closing phenylalanine or tryptophan. The D gene is left open where the match is weak. Part of the rows lack a size; the others show once, few, many or a class for expanded clones.

J gene,clone size,V gene,D gene,CDR3 DNA,CDR3 protein
TRBJ2-1,.,TRBV25-1,.,TGTGCCAGCAGGGGGGTTGGGGGCAGGGACACAGCCTACAATGAGCAGTTCTTC,CASRGVGGRDTAYNEQFF
TRBJ1-2,.,TRBV18,.,TGTGCCAGCTCACCAGAGACAGACAACCACTATGGCTACACCTTC,CASSPETDNHYGYTF
TRBJ1-4,.,TRBV28,TRBD1,TGTGCCAGCAGGTGGACAGGACCCCCAACTAATGAAAAACTGTTTTTT,CASRWTGPPTNEKLFF
TRBJ1-5,.,TRBV7-2,TRBD1,TGTGCCAGCAGCTTGCAGGGGGGACAGCCCCAGCATTTT,CASSLQGGQPQHF
TRBJ2-3,.,TRBV23-1,.,TGCGCCAGCAGTCAATCTTACTCAGCCGGGTTATCCACAGATACGCAGTATTTT,CASSQSYSAGLSTDTQYF
TRBJ2-1,once,TRBV18,TRBD2,TGTGCCAGCTCACAGAGGACTAGCGGGAGTGGCAATGAGCAGTTCTTC,CASSQRTSGSGNEQFF
TRBJ2-1,.,TRBV30,TRBD1,TGTGCCGGGACGGGGACAGGGGGATTTTTTGGCAATGAGCAGTTCTTC,CAGTGTGGFFGNEQFF
TRBJ2-7,.,TRBV27,.,TGTGCCAGCAGCTTAGGACATCCCTTCGAGCAGTACTTC,CASSLGHPFEQYF
TRBJ1-3,.,TRBV7-9,.,TGTGCCAGCAGCTTTAGTGCCTCTGGAAACACCATATATTTT,CASSFSASGNTIYF
TRBJ1-6,.,TRBV5-5,.,TGTGCCAGCAGCTTGGAAGGCAGGGGATCACCCCTCCACTTT,CASSLEGRGSPLHF
TRBJ2-7,.,TRBV7-8,TRBD1,TGTGCCAGCAGCTCTCAGGGACAGGGGGGAGAGCAGTACTTC,CASSSQGQGGEQYF
TRBJ1-5,.,TRBV19,.,TGTGCCAGTAGTATACTCCGGGATCAGCCCCAGCATTTT,CASSILRDQPQHF
TRBJ1-2,.,TRBV6-5,.,TGTGCCAGCAGTTACGAGCAGGGAAATGGCTACACCTTC,CASSYEQGNGYTF
TRBJ2-7,once,TRBV27,TRBD2,TGTGCCAGCAGTTTCCGGCGGGGGGACAACGAGCAGTACTTC,CASSFRRGDNEQYF
TRBJ2-3,.,TRBV7-6,TRBD2,TGTGCCAGCAGCTTATCGGGGACTAGCGGGAGGGGTATTGAGCAGTATTTT,CASSLSGTSGRGIEQYF
TRBJ2-2,.,TRBV11-3,.,TGTGCCAGCAGCTTAACTCGTAACACCGGGGAGCTGTTTTTT,CASSLTRNTGELFF
TRBJ2-1,.,TRBV27,.,TGTGCCAGCAGATCCGGGGTATACAATGAGCAGTTCTTC,CASRSGVYNEQFF
TRBJ2-7,.,TRBV19,TRBD2,TGTGCCAGTAGCCCTACTAGCGGGGAGGCCTACGAGCAGTACTTC,CASSPTSGEAYEQYF
TRBJ1-5,.,TRBV28,TRBD1,TGTGCCAGCAGCCGAGCCGGGACAGGCAATCAGCCCCAGCATTTT,CASSRAGTGNQPQHF
TRBJ2-1,once,TRBV27,.,TGTGCCAGCAGTTCCCCGGGGGTGACCACACGCAATGAGCAGTTCTTC,CASSSPGVTTRNEQFF
TRBJ2-5,few,TRBV5-4,.,TGTGCCAGCAGCGGGGAGATCAGGGAGACCCAGTACTTC,CASSGEIRETQYF
TRBJ2-7,.,TRBV27,.,TGTGCCAGCGGAACCGCTGGGGGGTCCTACGAGCAGTACTTC,CASGTAGGSYEQYF
TRBJ2-3,.,TRBV18,TRBD2,TGTGCCAGCTCACCGGGGACTAGTTATACAGATACGCAGTATTTT,CASSPGTSYTDTQYF
TRBJ2-1,.,TRBV7-6,TRBD1,TGTGCCAGCAGCTTAGGCCCGAGCGGACAGGGGGCGTGGTTCTTC,CASSLGPSGQGAWFF
TRBJ2-1,.,TRBV6-1,TRBD2,TGTGCCAGCAGGGGACTAGCGGGAGGTCGTAATGAGCAGTTCTTC,CASRGLAGGRNEQFF
TRBJ2-3,.,TRBV5-4,TRBD2,TGTGCCAGCAGCTTCGGACTAGCACCGGAGTTGGCAGATACGCAGTATTTT,CASSFGLAPELADTQYF
TRBJ2-2,.,TRBV19,.,TGTGCCAGTAGTATTGGACACTCCGGGGAGCTGTTTTTT,CASSIGHSGELFF
TRBJ2-7,.,TRBV6-6,TRBD2,TGTGCCAGCAGTTCTCGCGGGGGGGCCTACGAGCAGTACTTC,CASSSRGGAYEQYF
TRBJ1-6,.,TRBV30,.,TGTGCCTGGAGTGTGGGACAAAGAAATTCACCCCTCCACTTT,CAWSVGQRNSPLHF
TRBJ1-1,once,TRBV19,TRBD1,TGTGCCAGTAGTATATGGGACAGGGGGCCGAACACTGAAGCTTTCTTT,CASSIWDRGPNTEAFF
TRBJ1-4,.,TRBV27,TRBD1,TGTGCCAGCAGTTCACCCCCTCGGACAGGGCGAGATGAAAAACTGTTTTTT,CASSSPPRTGRDEKLFF
TRBJ2-1,.,TRBV5-8,.,TGTGCCAGCAGCCCGGACAGCCCCTCAGGATACAATGAGCAGTTCTTC,CASSPDSPSGYNEQFF
TRBJ2-5,.,TRBV6-1,TRBD2,TGTGCCAGCAGTGAACTAGCGGGGGGCCAAGAGACCCAGTACTTC,CASSELAGGQETQYF
TRBJ2-5,.,TRBV6-1,.,TGTGCCGGCCGGGACATCGGCCAAGAGACCCAGTACTTC,CAGRDIGQETQYF
TRBJ1-5,.,TRBV19,.,TGTGCCAGTAGTATTGGTGTTCTGGGGAGTCAGCCCCAGCATTTT,CASSIGVLGSQPQHF
TRBJ1-2,.,TRBV15,TRBD1,TGTGCCACCAGCATGACAGGGGACTATGGCTACACCTTC,CATSMTGDYGYTF
TRBJ2-3,.,TRBV13,.,TGTGCCAGCAGCCAAGCGGGTGGCACAGATACGCAGTATTTT,CASSQAGGTDTQYF
TRBJ2-2,.,TRBV29-1,.,TGCAGCGTTGTGGACATGAACACCGGGGAGCTGTTTTTT,CSVVDMNTGELFF
TRBJ1-1,few,TRBV10-2,TRBD1,TGCGCCAGTACTGACAGGGGGACTGAAGCTTTCTTT,CASTDRGTEAFF
TRBJ1-2,.,TRBV28,TRBD1,TGTGCCAGCAGCATCGGACAGGGGACTGGCTACACCTTC,CASSIGQGTGYTF
TRBJ1-1,.,TRBV25-1,.,TGTGCCAGCAGTCCCTCCCAGGGAAGGAGCACTGAAGCTTTCTTT,CASSPSQGRSTEAFF
TRBJ2-2,.,TRBV30,.,TGTGCCTGGAGTGTAAGGACAGGAGGGTTCACCGGGGAGCTGTTTTTT,CAWSVRTGGFTGELFF
TRBJ1-1,once,TRBV7-2,.,TGTGCCAGCAGCCGACGGACAGCGCAGAACACTGAAGCTTTCTTT,CASSRRTAQNTEAFF
TRBJ2-7,few,TRBV27,.,TGTGCCAGCAGCAAGACGGAGTCCTACGAGCAGTACTTC,CASSKTESYEQYF
TRBJ2-6,.,TRBV6-5,.,TGTGCCAGCAGTTACGAATCGGTGGCCAACGTCCTGACTTTC,CASSYESVANVLTF
TRBJ1-1,once,TRBV9,.,TGTGCCAGCAGCCCTGGACAGTCCATGAACACTGAAGCTTTCTTT,CASSPGQSMNTEAFF
TRBJ2-3,.,TRBV7-9,TRBD2,TGTGCCAGCAGCCCGCGGGGGAGCCGTGGCACAGATACGCAGTATTTT,CASSPRGSRGTDTQYF
TRBJ1-5,.,TRBV15,TRBD1,TGTGCCACCAGCGGCGACAGGGGTCTCCCATACCTTAGCAATCAGCCCCAGCATTTT,CATSGDRGLPYLSNQPQHF
TRBJ1-3,once,TRBV15,.,TGTGCCACCATGGCCCGAGGGCGTACCATATATTTT,CATMARGRTIYF
TRBJ1-2,.,TRBV16,.,TGTGCCAGCAGCCAAGAAACGACGGGGAGCGGCTACACCTTC,CASSQETTGSGYTF
TRBJ2-2,.,TRBV27,.,TGTGCCAGCACGGCTAGCTCGAACACCGGGGAGCTGTTTTTT,CASTASSNTGELFF
TRBJ1-2,.,TRBV6-5,.,TGTGCCAGCAACAGGGATTTCAAAGCTAACTATGGCTACACCTTC,CASNRDFKANYGYTF
TRBJ2-3,.,TRBV7-9,.,TGTGCCAGCAGCTTCAATGGTCATAGTTTGCTCGCGCAGTATTTT,CASSFNGHSLLAQYF
TRBJ1-1,.,TRBV27,.,TGTGCCAGCAGTTTATACCAGGGTACGAGTGAAGCTTTCTTT,CASSLYQGTSEAFF
TRBJ1-1,.,TRBV2,.,TGTGCCAGCAGTCAGGGACAAAAGACTGAAGCTTTCTTT,CASSQGQKTEAFF
TRBJ1-1,.,TRBV27,.,TGTGCCAGCAGTTTGACCCGGGACACTGAAGCTTTCTTT,CASSLTRDTEAFF
TRBJ2-3,.,TRBV4-1,TRBD2,TGCGCCAGCAGCCAAGATGTGACTAGCGGGCTCACAGATACGCAGTATTTT,CASSQDVTSGLTDTQYF
TRBJ1-5,.,TRBV28,.,TGTGCCAGCAGTGGAGATCAGCCCCAGCATTTT,CASSGDQPQHF
TRBJ1-5,few,TRBV25-1,TRBD1,TGTGCCAGCGGCGGGACAGGGGCGTATAGCAATCAGCCCCAGCATTTT,CASGGTGAYSNQPQHF
TRBJ1-1,.,TRBV4-3,.,TGCGCCAGCAGCCAGGGGACACCCGGAGTGGGGACTGAAGCTTTCTTT,CASSQGTPGVGTEAFF